This T cell receptor (beta chain) derives from a study of cytomegalovirus exposure and HLA in healthy donors. Study-wide background: Earlier work reported about 110 million unique TCR beta sequences from approximately 180 million T cells.

PCR amplification relied on 60 Vbeta primers (plus 13 Jbeta primers). Only in-frame clones appear in the TCRdb table, and some are missing; sequencing was by immunoSEQ multiplex PCR. The profile covers 140,000 or so clones, with about three quarters appearing a single time and 1.5% to 2% taken by the ten largest. Germline CDR1 is SGHRS and CDR2 is YFSETQ. This CDR3 is 14 amino acids long. The receptor's source is a man aged 40-49 years in good health and CMV-seronegative. The sample taken for sequencing was PBMCs. The genes are TRBV5-1 and TRBJ2-5; 8 bases fit TRBD2. The DNA end lines up better with TRBJ2-7; the J call may be wrong. The CDR3 coding sequence is TGCGCCAGCAGCTTGAGCGGGAGCTCCTACGAGCAGTACTTC. This codes for CASSLSGSSYEQYF.